Below, one T cell receptor beta chain is given with its context. TCRdb's copy holds only in-frame clones and misses some; the assay was immunoSEQ multiplex PCR. The sample lists approximately 73,000 clones, 80% to 95% occurring once. The data stem from a study of technical replicates of blood from several donors. Germline assignment: CDR1 SGHTA and CDR2 FQGNSA. The V and J ends lost 5 bases and 3 bases, in that order; junction bases with no gene match: 9. The CDR3 runs 15 residues. The sequenced sample was T cells isolated from PBMCs. The chain couples TRBV7-2 to TRBJ2-7; TRBD1 matches 8 bases. This TCR derives from a human donor in good health. CDR3 amino acids: CASSLLLGQGYEQYF. The DNA for the CDR3 is TGTGCCAGCAGCCTACTTTTAGGACAGGGCTACGAGCAGTACTTC. The full variable domain, completed using reference TRBV7-2 and TRBJ2-7, is GAGVSQSPSNKVTEKGKDVELRCDPISGHTALYWYRQSLGQGLEFLIYFQGNSAPDKSGLPSDRFSAERTGGSVSTLTIQRTQQEDSAVYLCASSLLLGQGYEQYFGPGTRLTVT.